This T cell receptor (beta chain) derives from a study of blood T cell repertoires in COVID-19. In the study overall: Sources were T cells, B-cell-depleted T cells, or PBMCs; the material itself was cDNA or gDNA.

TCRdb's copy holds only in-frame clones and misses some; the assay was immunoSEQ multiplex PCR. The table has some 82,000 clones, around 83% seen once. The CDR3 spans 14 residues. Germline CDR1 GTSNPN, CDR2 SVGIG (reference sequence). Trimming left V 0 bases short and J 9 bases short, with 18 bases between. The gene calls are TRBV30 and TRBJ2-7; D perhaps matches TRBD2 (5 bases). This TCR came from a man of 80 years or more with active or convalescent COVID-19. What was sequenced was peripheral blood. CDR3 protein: CAWSVLGTSGGQYF. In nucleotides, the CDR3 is TGTGCCTGGAGTGTACTGGGCACCTCCGGAGGGCAGTACTTC.